The entry below gives a single TCR beta chain sequence along with its context. Generated by immunoSEQ multiplex PCR, the TCRdb table keeps only in-frame clones and is missing some. The sample contains some 40,000 clones, 80% to 95% of which appear only once. Trimming pared 6 bases from V and 8 bases from J, leaving 16 bases between. This CDR3 is built from 13 residues. Germline V gene data show CDR1 as MNHNS and CDR2 as SASEGT. The source of the sample is a study of T cell changes during pregnancy in multiple sclerosis. The sequencing used CD4+ T cells from peripheral blood mononuclear cells, collected in the third trimester of pregnancy. This receptor was taken from a female donor in good health, enrolled as a control in a pregnancy study. The chain is built from TRBV6-1 and TRBJ1-2; tentatively, D is TRBD1 (6 bases). For the CDR3, the DNA is TGTGCCAGCAGGGACGTGGGGGCGATGGGCTACACCTTC. Its translation is CASRDVGAMGYTF.